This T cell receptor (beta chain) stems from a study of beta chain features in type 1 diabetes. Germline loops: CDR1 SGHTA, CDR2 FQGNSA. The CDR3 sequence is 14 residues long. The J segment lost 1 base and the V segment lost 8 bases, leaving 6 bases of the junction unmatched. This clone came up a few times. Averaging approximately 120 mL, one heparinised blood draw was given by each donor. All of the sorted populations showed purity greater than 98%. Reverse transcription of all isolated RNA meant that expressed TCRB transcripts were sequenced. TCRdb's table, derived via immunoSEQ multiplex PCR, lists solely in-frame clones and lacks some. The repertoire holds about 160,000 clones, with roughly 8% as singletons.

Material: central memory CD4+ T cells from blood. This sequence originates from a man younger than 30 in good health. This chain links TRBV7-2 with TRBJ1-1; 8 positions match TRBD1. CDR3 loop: CASWDRWRNTEAFF. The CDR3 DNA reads TGTGCCAGCTGGGACAGGTGGAGGAACACTGAAGCTTTCTTT.